Only a few counts were recorded for the clone carrying this T cell receptor beta chain. What it binds is not known. Generated by immunoSEQ multiplex PCR, the TCRdb table keeps only in-frame clones and is missing some. The sample contains about 13,000 clones, about four fifths of which appear only once. The sample is drawn from a study of PD-1 blockade in classical Hodgkin lymphoma. In every patient, relapse followed autologous stem cell transplantation, while exposure to brentuximab vedotin differed. Classifying best responses yielded complete response, partial response or progressive disease. V was pared by 1 base and J by 4 bases, with 11 bases between. Germline loops: CDR1 SEHNR, CDR2 FQNEAQ (reference sequence). The CDR3 spans 15 residues. Study-wide findings and caveats: At baseline, newly diagnosed patients reportedly showed less TCR diversity than healthy donors. Newly diagnosed and completely responding patients shared comparable baseline diversity.

The sample was peripheral blood mononuclear cells (PBMCs), taken at baseline. The chain is built from TRBV7-9 and TRBJ1-5; no clear D gene. This sequence originates from a human donor with classical Hodgkin lymphoma. The chain's CDR3 is CASSLGGNKNQPQHF. CDR3 nucleotides: TGTGCCAGCAGCTTAGGGGGTAATAAAAATCAGCCCCAGCATTTT.